These 5 T cell receptor beta chains were all obtained from the same sample, sequenced in a study of T cell responses to AZD1222 COVID-19 vaccine. TCRdb's table, derived via immunoSEQ multiplex PCR, lists solely in-frame clones and lacks some. The profile shows around 150,000 clones, 80% to 95% of them singletons. The sequenced sample was peripheral blood, obtained 28 days after the second AZD1222 dose. The receptors here all came from an adult who received the AZD1222 COVID-19 vaccine.

The chain couples TRBV23-1 to TRBJ1-6; D call uncertain. Being an ORF, TRBV23-1 has a function that is uncertain. The CDR3 is 17 amino acids. The V end lost 2 bases, the J end lost 3 bases, and 14 bases lay between the germline ends. The CDR3 protein is CASSQTRDCFYNSPLHF. The CDR3 DNA reads TGCGCCAGCAGTCAAACTCGAGACTGTTTCTATAATTCACCCCTCCACTTT.

The CDR3 bases are TGTGCCTGGGAAGGGGGCGCCTACAATGAGCAGTTCTTC. Translating it yields CAWEGGAYNEQFF. This chain connects TRBV30 to TRBJ2-1, with 7 bases aligning to TRBD1. Trimming at V came to 5 bases and at J to 2 bases, leaving 3 bases not matched to a gene. The CDR3 runs to 13 residues. Germline V gene data show CDR1 as GTSNPN and CDR2 as SVGIG (reference sequence).

The rearrangement links TRBV3-1 (or the pseudogene TRBV3-2) to TRBJ1-2; D ambiguous. Per germline, CDR1 LGHDT and CDR2 YNNKEL (reference sequence). There are 13 residues in the CDR3. The V end lost 1 base, the J end lost 4 bases, and 7 bases lay between the germline ends. CDR3 residues: CASSQGGSYGYTF. The CDR3 DNA follows: TGTGCCAGCAGCCAAGGAGGGTCCTATGGCTACACCTTC.

This chain joins TRBV2 and TRBJ2-7; 7 nucleotides line up with TRBD2. Per the germline V gene, CDR1 is SNHLY and CDR2 is FYNNEI. This CDR3 comprises 13 residues. V was clipped by 10 bases and J by 0 bases; unmatched bases: 6. Written as DNA, the CDR3 is TGTGCCACCCAGCGGGACCTCTCCTACGAGCAGTACTTC. Translation gives CATQRDLSYEQYF. Filled out from reference TRBV2 and TRBJ2-7, the complete variable domain reads EPEVTQTPSHQVTQMGQEVILRCVPISNHLYFYWYRQILGQKVEFLVSFYNNEISEKSEIFDDQFSVERPDGSNFTLKIRSTKLEDSAMYFCATQRDLSYEQYFGPGTRLTVT.

The V call is TRBV29-1, the J call TRBJ2-3; 12 bases align to TRBD1. The CDR3 spans 12 residues. Per the germline V gene, CDR1 is SQVTM and CDR2 is ANQGSEA. The CDR3 DNA reads TGCTCGGGACAGGGGGCAGGAGATACGCAGTATTTT. It yields the protein CSGQGAGDTQYF.